This TCR beta chain was captured by sequencing in a study of patients and donors after allogeneic stem cell transplantation. TCRdb redid the calling of the RT-PCR reads with MiXCR, one entry per CDR3 protein. The sample yields about 960,000 distinct CDR3 sequences, approximately 19% seen once. Between the trimmed V and J ends, which lost 0 bases and 2 bases, there was a span of 14 bases. Germline lookup yields CDR1 SGHDN and CDR2 FVKESK. The CDR3 extends over 17 amino acids. The clonotype originates from a human donor who was either an allogeneic HSCT recipient or a stem cell or donor lymphocyte infusion donor (not recorded which). It is not recorded whose cells these are; they may come from a transplant donor. Source material: blood, either unsorted or a sorted T cell fraction (not recorded which). This chain uses TRBV14 with TRBJ2-4; D is undetermined. As DNA, the CDR3 is TGTGCCAGCAGCCAAGAAGGTGGCGTGGGATCCAAAAACATTCAGTACTTC. It is translated as CASSQEGGVGSKNIQYF.